This T cell receptor (beta chain) emerged from a study of Graves' ophthalmopathy and Graves' hyperthyroidism. Looked up from germline, CDR1 is MDHEN and CDR2 is SYDVKM. V lost 6 bases, J lost 3 bases, and 9 bases lay in between. The CDR3 is made up of 14 amino acids. Using RNA transcripts, the TCR beta CDR3 regions were amplified. A first-round RT-PCR used HTBI primers, followed by a second-round multiplex PCR. TCRdb itself ran the multiplex PCR reads through MiXCR, one entry per CDR3 protein. This sample has around 1,000,000 distinct CDR3 sequences, with 35% to 40% found just once. Points from the study as a whole: Most thyroid clonotypes expanded beyond 0.001 frequency were also found in blood.

Hyperthyroidism patients had new diagnoses, durations under 2 months, and ages of 18 to 65. Excluded: other autoimmune disease, uncontrolled infection, pregnancy or lactation. This clonotype was observed a handful of times. Its target is unknown. The V call is TRBV28, the J call TRBJ2-6; tentatively, D is TRBD1 (5 bases). The sample comprised peripheral blood or thyroid tissue (not recorded which). This TCR came from an adult man with Graves' hyperthyroidism. CDR3 nucleotide sequence: TGTGCCAGCAGAGGGGCGTTTGGGGCCAACGTCCTGACTTTC. Translating gives CASRGAFGANVLTF.